One and the same sample provided the 19 T cell receptor beta chains below, sequenced in a study of beta chain features in type 1 diabetes. Reverse transcribing all isolated RNA meant expressed TCRB transcripts were sequenced. Clones were sequenced by immunoSEQ multiplex PCR, and TCRdb holds only the in-frame ones, with some missing. The sample lists about 900,000 clones; roughly a sixth were seen once. Material for sequencing was naive CD4+ T cells from blood. All receptors come from a woman younger than 30 in good health.

This clone showed up just a few times. This chain's CDR3 is CASSLRAGGSQPQHF. The CDR3 nucleotides read TGTGCCAGTAGCCTTCGGGCGGGGGGCAGTCAGCCCCAGCATTTT. The chain has TRBV19 and TRBJ1-5, with a possible D match to TRBD1 (6 bases). Germline CDR1 is LNHDA and CDR2 is SQIVND (reference sequence). The CDR3 consists of 15 residues. Trimming removed 6 bases at V and 6 bases at J, with 18 bases between.

This clone was seen a few times. CDR3: CASSPTGTGSTEAFF. CDR3 in DNA: TGTGCCAGCTCACCGACTGGGACAGGTTCCACTGAAGCTTTCTTT. The V call is TRBV18, the J call TRBJ1-1, with 8 nucleotides matching TRBD1. The trim removed 3 bases at V and 4 bases at J, leaving 7 bases unmatched. Germline CDR1 KGHSH, CDR2 LQKENI. This CDR3 contains 15 residues.

This clone came up a few times. The chain joins TRBV28 to TRBJ2-7, with 15 bases lining up with TRBD2. There are 16 residues in the CDR3. Germline V gene sequence: CDR1 MDHEN, CDR2 SYDVKM. The junction had 6 bases not matched to a gene; V was cut back by 5 bases and J by 4 bases. This CDR3 reads CASSRGLAGGLYEQYF. In nucleotides, the CDR3 is TGTGCCAGCAGTCGCGGACTAGCGGGAGGGTTATACGAGCAGTACTTC. Looking up the rest from reference TRBV28 and TRBJ2-7 gives the full variable domain: DVKVTQSSRYLVKRTGEKVFLECVQDMDHENMFWYRQDPGLGLRLIYFSYDVKMKEKGDIPEGYSVSREKKERFSLILESASTNQTSMYLCASSRGLAGGLYEQYFGPGTRLTVT.

Only a few counts were recorded for this clone. The V and J genes are TRBV5-3 and TRBJ2-1; the D is unclear. TRBV5-3 is an open reading frame whose function is uncertain. This CDR3 is built from 12 residues. With 4 bases removed from V and 8 bases from J, the gap between germline ends came to 10 bases. The CDR3 bases are TGTGCCAGAAGCAATCTACGGCATGAGCAGTTCTTC. Its translation is CARSNLRHEQFF.

The V gene is TRBV29-1, the J gene TRBJ1-1; no firm D call. CDR1 is SQVTM, CDR2 ANQGSEA, per germline. V gave up 0 bases and J gave up 0 bases, with 5 bases separating them. There are 13 residues in the CDR3. The chain's CDR3 is CSVEEWVNTEAFF. DNA of the CDR3: TGCAGCGTTGAAGAGTGGGTGAACACTGAAGCTTTCTTT.

In this sample, this clone turned up a few times. The CDR3 nucleotides read TGTGCCAGCAGCCCGCATCTAATCCTTTTCCACGAGCAGTACTTC. This translates into CASSPHLILFHEQYF. This chain uses TRBV7-9 with TRBJ2-7; D call uncertain. The germline CDR1 and CDR2 sequences are SEHNR and FQNEAQ (reference sequence). The CDR3 extends over 15 amino acids. Deletions cut 5 bases from V and 5 bases from J, with 19 bases between.

This clone was recorded a few times. The CDR3 nucleotides read TGTGCCAGCAGCCCTATTAGCGGCAATGAGCAGTTCTTC. It yields the protein CASSPISGNEQFF. The chain uses TRBV5-6 and TRBJ2-1; a possible D gene is TRBD2 (6 bases). Trimming took 4 bases from V and 6 from J, leaving 11 bases between them. Germline loops: CDR1 SGHDT, CDR2 YYEEEE. This CDR3 is built from 13 residues.

V and J are TRBV28 and TRBJ1-3; D not resolved. The V end lost 2 bases, the J end lost 1 base, and 9 bases lay between the germline ends. Germline V CDR1 and CDR2: MDHEN, SYDVKM. The CDR3 spans 15 residues. The CDR3 protein is CASSLGRASGNTIYF. The CDR3 DNA follows: TGTGCCAGCAGTTTAGGCCGGGCATCTGGAAACACCATATATTTT.

The chain combines TRBV7-9 with TRBJ2-5; perhaps TRBD1 as D (5 bases). The CDR3 is made up of 14 amino acids. CDR1 SEHNR and CDR2 FQNEAQ come from the germline V gene (reference sequence). V was shortened by 2 bases and J by 0 bases, with 7 bases between the two germline ends. The CDR3 region has the DNA TGTGCCAGCAGCTTAAAGGGGTACCAAGAGACCCAGTACTTC. Protein: CASSLKGYQETQYF.

This clone has only a few counts. V is TRBV28 and J is TRBJ2-3; D is unclear. The CDR3 sequence is 14 residues long. CDR1 and CDR2 (germline): MDHEN, SYDVKM. The V gene lost 6 bases and the J gene lost 1 base, with 11 bases spanning the gap. Here the CDR3 DNA reads TGTGCCAGCAGGAATTTCGTGGGCACAGATACGCAGTATTTT. As protein: CASRNFVGTDTQYF.

This clone was seen a few times. The CDR3 region is CASSFLSSGSWTQYF. The CDR3 DNA follows: TGTGCCAGCAGCTTTCTCTCTAGCGGGAGTTGGACCCAGTACTTC. The chain employs TRBV7-2 and TRBJ2-5; 10 nucleotides align to TRBD2. The CDR3 loop spans 15 amino acids. CDR1 is SGHTA and CDR2 is FQGNSA in the germline V gene. Germline trimming cut 3 bases from V and 7 bases from J; bases unmatched to any gene: 8.

This clone has only a few counts. The chain couples TRBV5-1 to TRBJ2-1; possible D gene TRBD2, 5 bases. Germline CDR1 and CDR2: SGHRS and YFSETQ. V shed 4 bases and J shed 3 bases, with 8 bases lying between them. This CDR3 region has 13 residues. The CDR3 is CASSRDYYNEQFF. CDR3 nucleotides: TGCGCCAGCAGCCGTGACTACTACAATGAGCAGTTCTTC.

This clone came up a few times. The rearrangement links TRBV28 to TRBJ1-2; D is uncertain. The CDR3 sequence is 14 residues long. CDR1 is MDHEN and CDR2 is SYDVKM in the germline V gene. The ends were cut back, 3 bases at V and 8 bases at J, with 16 bases in the middle. This chain's CDR3 is CASSLVDRLGGYTF. The CDR3 nucleotides read TGTGCCAGCAGTTTGGTGGACCGCCTGGGAGGCTACACCTTC.

This clone was seen a few times. The rearrangement joins TRBV18 to TRBJ2-7; TRBD2 might be the D (5 bases). CDR3 length: 14 residues. V dropped 3 bases and J dropped 5 bases, with 14 bases sitting between them. The V gene's germline CDR1 is KGHSH and CDR2 LQKENI. CDR3 nucleotide sequence: TGTGCCAGCTCACCGACCCTGGGAGCGAACGAGCAGTACTTC. It codes for CASSPTLGANEQYF.

The chain employs TRBV19 and TRBJ2-7; TRBD1 might be the D (6 bases). The CDR3 length is 15 residues. CDR1 and CDR2 (germline): LNHDA, SQIVND (reference sequence). V lost 5 bases, J lost 4 bases, and 18 bases lay in between. CDR3 bases: TGTGCCAGTAGTTCCCTTCCTGGGCAGGGGTACGAGCAGTACTTC. Translation: CASSSLPGQGYEQYF.

The chain recombines TRBV9 with TRBJ2-3, with 8 bases fitting TRBD2. The CDR3 covers 15 residues. J lost 2 bases, V lost 3 bases, and 5 bases had no gene match. Germline V gives CDR1 SGDLS, CDR2 YYNGEE. Here the CDR3 reads CASSEGSGNTDTQYF. The CDR3 bases are TGTGCCAGCAGCGAGGGTAGCGGGAACACAGATACGCAGTATTTT.

This rearrangement joins TRBV4-2 to TRBJ2-2; no clear D gene. The CDR3 length is 17 residues. CDR1 is LGHNA, CDR2 YNFKEQ, per germline. V was shortened by 0 bases and J by 5 bases, with 16 bases between the two germline ends. CDR3 coding DNA: TGTGCCAGCAGCCAAGAAACGGGCAACCACGGGACCGGGGAGCTGTTTTTT. Translating it yields CASSQETGNHGTGELFF.

V and J are TRBV14 and TRBJ2-3; D is possibly TRBD1 or TRBD2 (5 bases each). There are 13 residues in the CDR3. V was cut by 5 bases and J by 6 bases, with 12 bases left in between. The germline CDR1 and CDR2 sequences are SGHDN and FVKESK. The CDR3 coding sequence is TGTGCCAGCAGCGTCCGGGACCGGGATACGCAGTATTTT. Translated, it gives CASSVRDRDTQYF. Supplemented by reference TRBV14 and TRBJ2-3, the full variable domain reads EAGVTQFPSHSVIEKGQTVTLRCDPISGHDNLYWYRRVMGKEIKFLLHFVKESKQDESGMPNNRFLAERTGGTYSTLKVQPAELEDSGVYFCASSVRDRDTQYFGPGTRLTVL.

This clone was detected a few times. The chain joins TRBV28 to TRBJ2-3; D call uncertain. This CDR3 comprises 15 residues. Trimming stripped 6 bases from V and 2 bases from J, with 15 bases between. Germline V gene sequence: CDR1 MDHEN, CDR2 SYDVKM. CDR3 protein: CASSPTAVNTDTQYF. The CDR3 nucleotides are TGTGCCAGCAGCCCGACGGCCGTGAACACAGATACGCAGTATTTT.